This TCR beta chain comes out of a study of cytomegalovirus exposure and HLA in healthy donors. V dropped 1 base and J dropped 10; count of bases not matched to a gene: 4. The CDR3 is 15 amino acids. In germline, CDR1 is SGHTA, CDR2 FQGNSA. In regard to this clone: Its specificity is not known. Other DNA sequences from this sample encode an identical CDR3 as well.

While the first cohort had 600 to 800 subjects, the donors belonged to the separate validation cohort of roughly 130 subjects. Study observations and caveats: Subsequent analysis revealed that first-cohort TCR clusters tended to co-occur in the 100 to 150 validation repertoires. Listed as cytomegalovirus-associated were 164 TCR beta chains.

Sequencing used immunoSEQ multiplex PCR; TCRdb keeps in-frame clones, though not all of them. The sample holds 110,000 or so clones, about 83% seen once. The gene calls are TRBV7-2 and TRBJ2-1, with TRBD2 matching over 13 bases. The sample taken for sequencing was PBMCs. This TCR was recovered from a man aged 18-30 years in good health and CMV-seronegative. The CDR3 loop is CASSLDTSGRGEQFF. As DNA, the CDR3 is TGTGCCAGCAGCTTAGACACTAGCGGGAGGGGCGAGCAGTTCTTC.